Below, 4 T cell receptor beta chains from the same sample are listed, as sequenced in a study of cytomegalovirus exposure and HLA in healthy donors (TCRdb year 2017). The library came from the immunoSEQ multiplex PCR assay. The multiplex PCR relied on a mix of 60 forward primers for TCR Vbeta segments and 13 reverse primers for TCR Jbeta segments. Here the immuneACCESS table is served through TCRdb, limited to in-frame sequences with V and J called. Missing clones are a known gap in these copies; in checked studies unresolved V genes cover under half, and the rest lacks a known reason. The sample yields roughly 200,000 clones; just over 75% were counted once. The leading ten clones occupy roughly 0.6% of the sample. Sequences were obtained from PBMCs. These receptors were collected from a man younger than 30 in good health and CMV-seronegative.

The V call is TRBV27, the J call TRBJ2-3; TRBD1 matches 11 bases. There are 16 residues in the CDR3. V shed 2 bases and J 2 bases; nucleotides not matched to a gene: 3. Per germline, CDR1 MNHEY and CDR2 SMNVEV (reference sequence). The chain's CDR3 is CASSLLGQGDTDTQYF. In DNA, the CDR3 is TGTGCCAGCAGTTTACTGGGACAGGGGGACACAGATACGCAGTATTTT.

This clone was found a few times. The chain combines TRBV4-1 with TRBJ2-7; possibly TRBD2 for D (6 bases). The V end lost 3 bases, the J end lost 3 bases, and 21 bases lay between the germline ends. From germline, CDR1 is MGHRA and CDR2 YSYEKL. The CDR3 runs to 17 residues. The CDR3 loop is CASSQVFVAGRSYEQYF. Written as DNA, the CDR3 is TGCGCCAGCAGCCAGGTCTTTGTTGCGGGGAGGAGCTACGAGCAGTACTTC.

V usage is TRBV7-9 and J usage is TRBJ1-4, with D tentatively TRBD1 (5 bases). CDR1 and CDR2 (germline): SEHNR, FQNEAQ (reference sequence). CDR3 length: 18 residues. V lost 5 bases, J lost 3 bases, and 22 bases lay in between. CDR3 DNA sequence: TGTGCCAGCAGCGACAGCCGGGCCCCCCTGGATTCTAATGAAAAACTGTTTTTT. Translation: CASSDSRAPLDSNEKLFF.

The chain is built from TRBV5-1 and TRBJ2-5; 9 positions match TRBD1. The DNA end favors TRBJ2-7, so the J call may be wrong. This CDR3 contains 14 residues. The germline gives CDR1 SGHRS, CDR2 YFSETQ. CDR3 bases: TGCGCCAGCAGCTTATACAGGGGGCCCTACGAGCAGTACTTC. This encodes CASSLYRGPYEQYF.